This TCR beta chain is drawn from a study of identifying expanded T cells in peripheral blood. Regarding the study as a whole: Technical replicates showed roughly 1.2 changed clones; approximately 2 weeks 15 to 20; four weeks 19. Across healthy donors, higher total template counts meant significantly greater roughly 2-week count variance.

CDR1 is LNHDA and CDR2 is SQIVND in the germline V gene (reference sequence). The V segment lost 6 bases and the J segment 7 bases; nucleotides outside the gene matches: 11. This CDR3 has 15 residues. Notes on this clone: No antigen is known for it.

Assay used: immunoSEQ multiplex PCR; TCRdb lists only in-frame clones, some missing. The profile shows more than 85,000 clones, 88% of them singletons. The clonotype comes from a person aged 18 to 69 in good health. The V gene is TRBV19, the J gene TRBJ1-4, with 7 nucleotides matching TRBD1. The source material was blood. The CDR3 reads CASSPTGTVAEKLFF. CDR3 DNA sequence: TGTGCCAGTAGCCCTACCGGGACAGTGGCTGAAAAACTGTTTTTT.